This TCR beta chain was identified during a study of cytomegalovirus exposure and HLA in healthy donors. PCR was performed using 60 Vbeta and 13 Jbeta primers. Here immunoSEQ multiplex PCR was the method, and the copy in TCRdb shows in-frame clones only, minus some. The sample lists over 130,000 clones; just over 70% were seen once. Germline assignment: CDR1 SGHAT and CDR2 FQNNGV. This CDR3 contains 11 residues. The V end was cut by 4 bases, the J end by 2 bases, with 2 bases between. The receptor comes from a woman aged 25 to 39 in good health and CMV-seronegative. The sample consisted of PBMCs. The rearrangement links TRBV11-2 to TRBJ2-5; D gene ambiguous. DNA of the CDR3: TGTGCCAGCAGCTCTCAAGAGACCCAGTACTTC. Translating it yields CASSSQETQYF.